This passage covers 20 T cell receptor beta chains from one sample sequenced in a study of blood T cell repertoires in COVID-19. Profiling relied on immunoSEQ multiplex PCR, and the TCRdb table lists in-frame clones only, not all of them. The repertoire consists of roughly 220,000 clones, with about 80% occurring once and the leading ten covering 1.3%. Sample: PBMCs or T cells enriched from blood (not recorded which). The receptors were gathered from a woman between 40 and 50 years old with acute COVID-19.

This clone was seen once. This chain uses TRBV18 with TRBJ1-6, with a tentative D call TRBD1 (6 bases). This CDR3 contains 15 residues. CDR1 is KGHSH and CDR2 is LQKENI in the germline V gene. The germline V and J ends were trimmed by 1 base and 2 bases, with 6 bases remaining between them. The DNA for the CDR3 is TGTGCCAGCTCACCACGGGGGCCCTATAATTCACCCCTCCACTTT. The encoded protein is CASSPRGPYNSPLHF. Variable domain in full (rest from reference TRBV18 and TRBJ1-6): NAGVMQNPRHLVRRRGQEARLRCSPMKGHSHVYWYRQLPEEGLKFMVYLQKENIIDESGMPKERFSAEFPKEGPSILRIQQVVRGDSAAYFCASSPRGPYNSPLHFGNGTRLTVT.

The rearrangement uses TRBV6-1 and TRBJ1-2; 7 bases are a match to TRBD1. There are 15 residues in the CDR3. Germline V gene data show CDR1 as MNHNS and CDR2 as SASEGT. V shed 1 base, J shed 4 bases, and the junction held 6 bases outside the gene matches. Here the CDR3 DNA reads TGTGCCAGCAGTGAAGGGTTGGCAGGGGGCTATGGCTACACCTTC. Amino acids: CASSEGLAGGYGYTF.

V is TRBV9 and J is TRBJ2-2; 10 bases fit TRBD1. The germline V gene encodes CDR1 SGDLS and CDR2 YYNGEE. There are 20 residues in the CDR3. Trimming at V came to 4 bases and at J to 4 bases, leaving 19 bases not matched to a gene. The CDR3 coding sequence is TGTGCCAGCAGCCCCGGCTGGACAGGGGGATACGGTCGAGTCACCGGGGAGCTGTTTTTT. Translated, it gives CASSPGWTGGYGRVTGELFF.

The J gene is TRBJ2-1, the V gene TRBV5-1; 9 bases line up with TRBD1. This CDR3 spans 13 amino acids. The V gene end was trimmed by 7 bases and the J gene end by 4 bases; junction bases not matched to a gene: 3. CDR1 and CDR2 from the germline V gene are SGHRS and YFSETQ. CDR3 region: CASSGQGYNEQFF. CDR3 nucleotides: TGCGCCAGCTCCGGACAGGGGTACAATGAGCAGTTCTTC.

This rearrangement joins TRBV10-3 to TRBJ1-1; 9 nucleotides line up with TRBD1. The germline gives CDR1 ENHRY, CDR2 SYGVKD. This CDR3 is 12 amino acids long. Unmatched junction bases numbered 8, after V lost 10 bases and J lost 8 bases. CDR3 sequence reads: CATGTGSSEAFF. The CDR3 DNA follows: TGTGCCACAGGGACAGGGTCTTCGGAAGCTTTCTTT.

The CDR3 region is CASRLAGDYEQYF. CDR3 DNA: TGTGCCAGCAGACTAGCGGGGGACTACGAGCAGTACTTC. The V call is TRBV11-2, the J call TRBJ2-7; the match to TRBD2 covers 11 bases. This CDR3 comprises 13 residues. V lost 6 bases and J lost 3; bases outside the gene matches: 1. Germline lookup yields CDR1 SGHAT and CDR2 FQNNGV.

The chain has TRBV7-8 and TRBJ1-1, with D maybe TRBD1 (5 bases). The V end was cut by 3 bases, the J end by 1 base, with 9 bases between. This CDR3 is 14 amino acids long. The germline V gene has CDR1 SGHVS and CDR2 FQNEAQ. CDR3 region: CASSLTVSNTEAFF. CDR3 nucleotides: TGTGCCAGCAGCTTGACAGTCTCGAACACTGAAGCTTTCTTT.

The genes are TRBV5-4 and TRBJ1-1; possible D gene TRBD1, 6 bases. This CDR3 region has 17 residues. With 2 bases removed from V and 3 bases from J, the gap between germline ends came to 20 bases. Germline loops: CDR1 SGHNT, CDR2 YYREEE (reference sequence). The CDR3: CASSFVSGGEAYTEAFF. The DNA for the CDR3 is TGTGCCAGCAGCTTTGTATCGGGGGGCGAGGCGTACACTGAAGCTTTCTTT.

The chain combines TRBV28 with TRBJ1-2; D ambiguous. Trimming took 9 bases from V and 3 from J, leaving 11 bases between them. There are 12 residues in the CDR3. Germline lookup yields CDR1 MDHEN and CDR2 SYDVKM. In DNA, the CDR3 is TGTGCCAGTTTGGGAGGCTACTATGGCTACACCTTC. Translation gives CASLGGYYGYTF.

The chain recombines TRBV27 with TRBJ2-1; D is possibly TRBD1 (7 bases). The CDR3 is made up of 16 amino acids. The germline V gene encodes CDR1 MNHEY and CDR2 SMNVEV (reference sequence). Trimming removed 2 bases from V and 10 bases from J, with 21 bases in between. This CDR3 is CASSLRYGGTGEEQFF. CDR3 nucleotides: TGTGCCAGCAGTTTAAGGTACGGGGGAACAGGGGAAGAGCAGTTCTTC.

The table lists this clone with a count of one. This chain links TRBV19 with TRBJ2-2; D possibly corresponds to TRBD2 (5 bases). The CDR3 runs 15 residues. V dropped 3 bases and J dropped 4 bases, with 12 bases sitting between them. The germline CDR1 and CDR2 sequences are LNHDA and SQIVND (reference sequence). The CDR3 nucleotides read TGTGCCAGTAGTATGCCACCCAGCGGCACCGGGGAGCTGTTTTTT. Translated, it gives CASSMPPSGTGELFF.

The chain recombines TRBV18 with TRBJ2-5; TRBD1 might be the D (6 bases). Germline V CDR1 and CDR2: KGHSH, LQKENI. V was shortened by 3 bases and J by 5 bases, with 16 bases between the two germline ends. The CDR3 contains 15 residues. The CDR3 DNA reads as TGTGCCAGCTCACCGAATAGACAGGCCTCGGAGACCCAGTACTTC. Protein: CASSPNRQASETQYF.

Here the CDR3 DNA reads TGTGCCAGCATAGCGGGAGGGCCGCCCAATGAGCAGTTCTTC. Its protein product is CASIAGGPPNEQFF. This rearrangement joins TRBV19 to TRBJ2-1, with 11 bases identical to TRBD2. Germline CDR1 and CDR2: LNHDA and SQIVND (reference sequence). The V segment lost 9 bases and the J segment 6 bases; nucleotides outside the gene matches: 7. This CDR3 is 14 amino acids long.

V is TRBV7-2 and J is TRBJ1-2; D perhaps matches TRBD1 (5 bases). The V gene's germline CDR1 is SGHTA and CDR2 FQGNSA. This CDR3 spans 14 amino acids. The V end lost 5 bases, the J end lost 0 bases, and 10 bases lay between the germline ends. CDR3: CASSRRDTNYGYTF. The DNA of the CDR3 is TGTGCCAGCAGCCGCAGGGATACTAACTATGGCTACACCTTC.

The rearrangement links TRBV10-2 to TRBJ1-1, with D perhaps TRBD1 (6 bases). This CDR3 spans 14 amino acids. Looked up from germline, CDR1 is WSHSY and CDR2 is SAAADI. V was clipped by 8 bases and J by 0 bases, with 13 bases between them. CDR3 sequence (DNA): TGCGCCAGCGAACAGGGCCCCATGAACACTGAAGCTTTCTTT. Translation gives CASEQGPMNTEAFF.

This sequence joins TRBV12-3 or TRBV12-4 and TRBJ1-1; D unclear. Trimming removed 2 bases from V and 4 bases from J, with 5 bases in between. The CDR3 contains 12 residues. The CDR3: CASSLIVTEAFF. CDR3 bases: TGTGCCAGCAGTTTAATAGTCACTGAAGCTTTCTTT.

The chain uses TRBV18 and TRBJ1-5; 11 nucleotides line up with TRBD1. V lost 3 bases, J lost 4 bases, and 17 bases stayed unmatched. Germline CDR1 reads KGHSH; CDR2 reads LQKENI. There are 20 residues in the CDR3. CDR3: CASSPRLGQGEEGENQPQHF. CDR3 DNA sequence: TGTGCCAGCTCACCCCGTTTGGGACAGGGGGAGGAGGGAGAAAATCAGCCCCAGCATTTT.

This clone was detected only a few times. The rearrangement uses TRBV28 and TRBJ1-1, with 10 bases aligning to TRBD1. Looked up from germline, CDR1 is MDHEN and CDR2 is SYDVKM. CDR3 length equals 14 residues. The trim removed 5 bases at V and 7 bases at J, leaving 7 bases unmatched. The CDR3 DNA reads TGTGCCAGCAGTCAAAGGACAGGGGGGGGTGAAGCTTTCTTT. Its protein product is CASSQRTGGGEAFF.

The chain is built from TRBV4-1 and TRBJ2-3, with 11 bases matching TRBD1. This CDR3 comprises 18 residues. The V segment lost 1 base and the J segment 4 bases; nucleotides outside the gene matches: 10. CDR1 and CDR2 from the germline V gene are MGHRA and YSYEKL. CDR3 sequence: CASSQGFEGQGAADTQYF. The DNA for the CDR3 is TGCGCCAGCAGCCAAGGGTTTGAAGGACAGGGGGCAGCAGATACGCAGTATTTT.

The rearrangement links TRBV30 to TRBJ2-3; 9 bases are shared with TRBD2. From germline, CDR1 is GTSNPN and CDR2 SVGIG (reference sequence). The CDR3 is 14 amino acids. The V and J ends lost 4 bases and 6 bases, in that order; junction bases with no gene match: 8. CDR3 sequence: CAWNLAGGGDTQYF. For the CDR3, the DNA is TGTGCCTGGAATCTCGCGGGAGGGGGGGATACGCAGTATTTT.